Listed here is a single T cell receptor (beta chain). Its target is not known. This sample stems from a study of T cell responses to AZD1222 COVID-19 vaccine. General observations from the study: Among spike-specific TCRs, nearly half reportedly target unmutated variant regions.

Trimming pared 2 bases from V and 3 bases from J, leaving 14 bases between. The CDR3 sequence is 15 residues long. Germline V gene sequence: CDR1 LGHNT, CDR2 FRNRAP. Sequencing was performed with immunoSEQ multiplex PCR; in TCRdb, only in-frame clones are kept and a portion is missing. This table has 150,000 to 200,000 clones, approximately 90% appearing once. The sequence came from an adult who received the AZD1222 COVID-19 vaccine. V gene TRBV12-5 combines with J gene TRBJ2-7; D unclear. Material: peripheral blood, obtained 28 days after the second AZD1222 dose. The CDR3 region has the DNA TGTGCTAGTGGTTTGTTTAACCGGGCCCTCTACGAGCAGTACTTC. Its translation is CASGLFNRALYEQYF.